This TCR beta chain was obtained from a study of T cell repertoires in cytomegalovirus infection. About the research overall: Public TCR beta signature analysis indicated the presence of both CMV infection and matching HLA type. Study observations and caveats: CMV-specific HLA-C-restricted TCR beta clonotypes dominated the ex vivo response. The study identified carriers of CMV plus the relevant HLA from cumulative public TCR beta family frequency.

This clonotype was detected many times. Its antigen is as yet unknown. TCRdb independently ran MiXCR on the reads; one entry per CDR3 protein. The table records around 230,000 distinct CDR3 sequences, under 8.5% of them present only once. With V trimmed by 4 bases and J by 2 bases, 9 bases remained unmatched. This CDR3 has 18 residues. Germline assignment: CDR1 SGHTA and CDR2 FQGNSA. Sequencing was carried out using PBMCs. The TCR sequence derives from a human donor in good health (CMV status not recorded). Some clones in this sample may be carry-over from other donors' samples. This chain joins TRBV7-2 and TRBJ2-1; 12 positions agree with TRBD2. The CDR3 DNA is TGTGCCAGCAGCTATACTAGCGGGGGGAGGATTGCCTACAATGAGCAGTTCTTC. Its protein product is CASSYTSGGRIAYNEQFF.